Each of the 32 T cell receptor beta chains below was sequenced from the same sample in a study of post-analysis software for immune sequencing data. Unique-molecular-identifier-tagged TCR beta cDNA libraries were used. TCRdb used MiXCR to reprocess the PCR reads, holding one entry per CDR3 protein. The table lists 650,000 to 850,000 distinct CDR3 sequences, around 50% of them singletons, with over 4% in the top ten. Whole-study findings and limits: Roughly 5 TRBV segments, TRBV5-6, TRBV5-1 and TRBV20-1 among them, were found more frequent in patients than controls.

Their antigens remain unidentified. The specimen sequenced was blood. The receptors were gathered from a girl aged 5 to 17 with multiple sclerosis.

This chain uses TRBV12-3 or TRBV12-4 with TRBJ2-3, with unresolved D. The V and J ends lost 7 bases and 2 bases respectively, with 13 bases between them. CDR3 length equals 14 residues. The CDR3 sequence is CASNGLTATDTQYF. Here the CDR3 DNA reads TGTGCCAGCAATGGGCTTACAGCCACAGATACGCAGTATTTT.

The rearrangement links TRBV6-1 to TRBJ2-1; D not resolved. V lost 3 bases and J lost 7, with 13 bases in between. The CDR3 contains 14 residues. The germline V gene has CDR1 MNHNS and CDR2 SASEGT. CDR3 sequence: CASSDTLWRNEQFF. CDR3 nucleotide sequence: TGTGCCAGCAGTGACACCTTATGGCGGAATGAGCAGTTCTTC.

Notes on this clonotype: The DNA is left out, because the CDR3 cannot be placed on it with certainty; the CDR3 is given as TCRdb lists it. The rearrangement joins TRBV12-3 or TRBV12-4 to TRBJ2-5; the DNA was not used to check the table's D call, TRBD1. Termini included, the CDR3 measures 13 amino acids. The CDR3 sequence: CASSFGPGNEQYF.

In this sample, this clonotype turned up a few times. This sequence joins TRBV9 and TRBJ2-1; 7 bases are shared with TRBD2. The J segment lost 5 bases and the V segment lost 0 bases, leaving 2 bases of the junction unmatched. The CDR3 covers 14 residues. The V gene's germline CDR1 is SGDLS and CDR2 YYNGEE. CDR3 nucleotides: TGTGCCAGCAGCGTAGTTCTAGCGGACAATGAGCAGTTCTTC. Protein: CASSVVLADNEQFF.

The rearrangement joins TRBV3-1 to TRBJ2-7, with a tentative D call TRBD2 (8 bases). Trimming took off 4 bases at V and 3 bases at J, with 19 bases between the two ends. The germline V gene has CDR1 LGHDT and CDR2 YNNKEL (reference sequence). The CDR3 is 16 residues long. The CDR3 reads CASSLRGGGRIYEQYF. CDR3 coding DNA: TGTGCCAGCAGCCTGAGAGGGGGCGGGAGGATCTACGAGCAGTACTTC.

The V gene is TRBV12-3 or TRBV12-4, the J gene TRBJ1-1; a weak D match, TRBD1 (5 bases). There are 15 residues in the CDR3. With 3 bases removed from V and 3 bases from J, the gap between germline ends came to 14 bases. The CDR3 is CASSLPLGLYTEAFF. In DNA form, the CDR3 reads TGTGCCAGCAGTTTGCCCCTGGGGCTCTACACTGAAGCTTTCTTT.

V is TRBV5-1 and J is TRBJ2-6; possibly TRBD1 for D (6 bases). From germline, CDR1 is SGHRS and CDR2 YFSETQ. The germline V and J ends were trimmed by 4 bases and 2 bases, with 16 bases remaining between them. The CDR3 totals 17 residues. The CDR3 coding sequence is TGCGCCAGCAGCACCGGACAAGGGGGACCTGGGGCCAACGTCCTGACTTTC. Its translation is CASSTGQGGPGANVLTF. The full variable domain, in which reference TRBV5-1 and TRBJ2-6 provide the parts outside the CDR3, is KAGVTQTPRYLIKTRGQQVTLSCSPISGHRSVSWYQQTPGQGLQFLFEYFSETQRNKGNFPGRFSGRQFSNSRSEMNVSTLELGDSALYLCASSTGQGGPGANVLTFGAGSRLTVL.

CDR3 DNA sequence: TGCAGCGTTGGGGCGGGCTACACCTTC. Translating it yields CSVGAGYTF. The J gene is TRBJ1-2, the V gene TRBV29-1; D unclear. The CDR3 loop spans 9 amino acids. Per the germline V gene, CDR1 is SQVTM and CDR2 is ANQGSEA. With 4 bases removed from V and 8 bases from J, the gap between germline ends came to 5 bases.

The table lists this clonotype with a few counts. The J gene is TRBJ2-1, the V gene TRBV6-1; D might be TRBD1 or TRBD2, each matching 5 bases. V lost 5 bases, J lost 8 bases, and 7 bases lay in between. CDR3 length: 11 amino acids. Germline CDR1 and CDR2: MNHNS and SASEGT. In nucleotides, the CDR3 is TGTGCCAGCAGTCGGGGCGATGAGCAGTTCTTC. Translating gives CASSRGDEQFF.

The gene calls are TRBV20-1 and TRBJ2-3, with D perhaps TRBD2 (5 bases). V lost 7 bases, J lost 0 bases, and 11 bases lay in between. This CDR3 contains 13 residues. The germline V gene encodes CDR1 DFQATT and CDR2 SNEGSKA (reference sequence). CDR3 DNA: TGCAGTGACATCAGACTAAGCACAGATACGCAGTATTTT. Amino acids: CSDIRLSTDTQYF.

The table lists this clonotype with a count of one. V usage is TRBV5-5 and J usage is TRBJ1-5; 12 positions match TRBD1. V was pared by 6 bases and J by 2 bases, with 9 bases of the junction left unmatched. There are 17 residues in the CDR3. CDR1 is SGHKS, CDR2 YYEKEE, per germline (reference sequence). The CDR3 here is CASTPGQGAGGNQPQHF. In nucleotides, the CDR3 is TGTGCCAGCACTCCGGGACAGGGGGCCGGGGGCAATCAGCCCCAGCATTTT.

This clonotype has more than one count but fewer than ten. The chain combines TRBV5-1 with TRBJ1-4; D gene unclear. In germline, CDR1 is SGHRS, CDR2 YFSETQ. The CDR3 totals 12 residues. V was shortened by 1 base and J by 8 bases, with 6 bases between the two germline ends. The CDR3 coding sequence is TGCGCCAGCAGCTTGTTGGACGAAAAACTGTTTTTT. Residues: CASSLLDEKLFF.

This clonotype was counted a single time. This chain joins TRBV27 and TRBJ2-3; D gene uncertain. This CDR3 has 16 amino acids. Germline V lookup: CDR1 MNHEY, CDR2 SMNVEV (reference sequence). V was shortened by 5 bases and J by 4 bases, with 19 bases between the two germline ends. Written as DNA, the CDR3 is TGTGCCAGCAGTGAGCGACAAAGGGCCGTATCAGATACGCAGTATTTT. It translates to CASSERQRAVSDTQYF.

The chain links TRBV20-1 to TRBJ2-5; maybe TRBD2 (5 bases). V gave up 6 bases and J gave up 2 bases, with 16 bases separating them. Germline V gene sequence: CDR1 DFQATT, CDR2 SNEGSKA (reference sequence). The CDR3 loop spans 14 amino acids. The chain's CDR3 is CSARQDGLQETQYF. The CDR3, as DNA: TGCAGTGCCAGGCAGGATGGACTGCAAGAGACCCAGTACTTC.

In regard to this clonotype: Germline and junction disagree at one end, which may indicate a read error. The V gene is TRBV7-9, the J gene TRBJ2-5; D not certain. In germline, CDR1 is SEHNR, CDR2 FQNEAQ (reference sequence). CDR3 length: 15 amino acids. CDR3 in amino acids: CANSLDSYRTETQYF. DNA for the CDR3: TGTGCCAACAGCTTAGATTCATACAGAACGGAGACCCAGTACTTC.

The chain recombines TRBV29-1 with TRBJ2-7; a possible D gene is TRBD2 (6 bases). The J call is uncertain, as TRBJ2-5 better fits the DNA end. This CDR3 has 14 residues. Germline CDR1 is SQVTM and CDR2 is ANQGSEA. Here the CDR3 reads CSVFTRRGEETQYF. CDR3 bases: TGCAGCGTTTTTACTAGGAGGGGAGAAGAGACCCAGTACTTC.

The rearrangement links TRBV7-2 to TRBJ2-7; D remains unclear. Germline assignment: CDR1 SGHTA and CDR2 FQGNSA. The CDR3 consists of 14 residues. The V end lost 4 bases, the J end lost 3 bases, and 13 bases lay between the germline ends. This CDR3 is CASSSSSVNYEQYF. In nucleotides, the CDR3 is TGTGCCAGCAGCTCGTCCTCCGTCAACTACGAGCAGTACTTC.

The chain has TRBV5-1 and TRBJ2-3; 11 nucleotides agree with TRBD2. V lost 0 bases and J lost 6; bases outside the gene matches: 6. There are 16 residues in the CDR3. The V gene's germline CDR1 is SGHRS and CDR2 YFSETQ. The CDR3 reads CASSLALAGERDTQYF. The CDR3 bases are TGCGCCAGCAGCTTGGCACTAGCGGGAGAACGTGATACGCAGTATTTT.

This chain uses TRBV29-1 with TRBJ2-1; 15 bases are a match to TRBD2. Germline V gives CDR1 SQVTM, CDR2 ANQGSEA. This CDR3 spans 13 amino acids. V shed 7 bases, J shed 7 bases, and the junction held 2 bases outside the gene matches. The CDR3, as DNA: TGCAGCGGGACTAGCGGGAGGGAGAATGAGCAGTTCTTC. Amino acid sequence: CSGTSGRENEQFF.

The V call is TRBV12-3 or TRBV12-4, the J call TRBJ1-1; D gene unclear. Trimming cost V 3 bases and J 2 bases, with 13 bases left between them. The CDR3 contains 15 residues. CDR3 in amino acids: CASSFSRTFNTEAFF. In DNA form, the CDR3 reads TGTGCCAGCAGTTTCTCCCGGACCTTCAACACTGAAGCTTTCTTT.

CDR3 sequence reads: CSARVQGFVHEQYF. CDR3 nucleotide sequence: TGCAGTGCTAGAGTACAGGGGTTTGTGCACGAGCAGTACTTC. The V and J genes are TRBV20-1 and TRBJ2-7; 7 nucleotides line up with TRBD1. Germline V gene lookup returns CDR1 DFQATT and CDR2 SNEGSKA (reference sequence). V shed 1 base, J shed 5 bases, and the junction held 8 bases outside the gene matches. The CDR3 totals 14 residues.

The chain joins TRBV12-5 to TRBJ1-2; D unresolved. The CDR3 sequence is 15 residues long. Trimming removed 5 bases from V and 2 bases from J, with 15 bases in between. From germline, CDR1 is LGHNT and CDR2 FRNRAP. The CDR3 region is CASGHGSRVNYGYTF. DNA of the CDR3: TGTGCTAGTGGTCACGGGTCGCGGGTCAACTATGGCTACACCTTC.

The rearrangement joins TRBV7-9 to TRBJ1-2; D is uncertain. Looked up from germline, CDR1 is SEHNR and CDR2 is FQNEAQ (reference sequence). Deletions cut 5 bases from V and 4 bases from J, with 11 bases between. This CDR3 is 13 amino acids long. CDR3 in DNA: TGTGCCAGCAGCCTGACCCCTCCCTATGGCTACACCTTC. This encodes CASSLTPPYGYTF.

The sample holds a few counts of this clonotype. The CDR3 region is CASSVASTYEQYF. CDR3 DNA: TGTGCCAGCAGCGTAGCTAGTACCTACGAGCAGTACTTC. This chain uses TRBV9 with TRBJ2-7; D gene uncertain. The germline CDR1 and CDR2 sequences are SGDLS and YYNGEE. Trimming took 0 bases from V and 2 from J, leaving 6 bases between them. The CDR3 runs 13 residues.

V is TRBV5-1 and J is TRBJ1-2; D gene uncertain. CDR3 length: 13 residues. The germline V gene has CDR1 SGHRS and CDR2 YFSETQ. Between the trimmed V and J ends, which lost 4 bases and 7 bases, there was a span of 14 bases. The CDR3 loop is CASSPRDGSGYTF. In DNA, the CDR3 is TGCGCCAGCAGCCCCCGTGATGGGTCTGGCTACACCTTC.

The chain joins TRBV12-3 or TRBV12-4 to TRBJ1-5, with 10 bases that match TRBD1. The CDR3 contains 16 residues. With V trimmed by 5 bases and J by 4 bases, 8 bases remained unmatched. The CDR3 sequence: CASSPGQGRRNQPQHF. CDR3 DNA sequence: TGTGCCAGCAGTCCGGGACAGGGGCGAAGAAATCAGCCCCAGCATTTT.

The J gene is TRBJ2-7, the V gene TRBV5-5; unclear D gene. Trimming stripped 4 bases from V and 7 bases from J, with 21 bases between. CDR1 SGHKS and CDR2 YYEKEE come from the germline V gene (reference sequence). This CDR3 has 15 residues. DNA of the CDR3: TGTGCCAGCAGCCTACTACAAGGATCTCCCGGGGAGCAGTACTTC. Amino acid sequence: CASSLLQGSPGEQYF. The full variable domain, rest sourced from reference TRBV5-5 and TRBJ2-7, is DAGVTQSPTHLIKTRGQQVTLRCSPISGHKSVSWYQQVLGQGPQFIFQYYEKEERGRGNFPDRFSARQFPNYSSELNVNALLLGDSALYLCASSLLQGSPGEQYFGPGTRLTVT.

This clonotype was detected a few times. CDR3 protein: CATSAVSYNEQFF. The DNA for the CDR3 is TGTGCCACCTCAGCAGTTTCCTACAATGAGCAGTTCTTC. The chain couples TRBV15 to TRBJ2-1; D gene unclear. This CDR3 is built from 13 residues. Looked up from germline, CDR1 is LNHNV and CDR2 is YYDKDF (reference sequence). V lost 8 bases, J lost 1 base, and 9 bases lay in between. The full variable domain, in which reference TRBV15 and TRBJ2-1 provide the parts outside the CDR3, is DAMVIQNPRYQVTQFGKPVTLSCSQTLNHNVMYWYQQKSSQAPKLLFHYYDKDFNNEADTPDNFQSRRPNTSFCFLDIRSPGLGDTAMYLCATSAVSYNEQFFGPGTRLTVL.

The chain links TRBV3-1 to TRBJ2-1; 10 nucleotides match TRBD2. V was clipped by 4 bases and J by 0 bases; unmatched bases: 3. In germline, CDR1 is LGHDT, CDR2 YNNKEL (reference sequence). The CDR3 runs 16 residues. CDR3 amino acids: CASSRGLADSYNEQFF. In nucleotides, the CDR3 is TGTGCCAGCAGCCGCGGACTAGCGGACTCCTACAATGAGCAGTTCTTC.

V usage is TRBV7-2 and J usage is TRBJ1-2; D is ambiguous. V shed 5 bases and J shed 3 bases, with 13 bases lying between them. The CDR3 has 14 amino acids. Germline assignment: CDR1 SGHTA and CDR2 FQGNSA. The CDR3 reads CASSPARYDYGYTF. The CDR3 coding sequence is TGTGCCAGCAGCCCCGCCCGGTACGACTATGGCTACACCTTC.

This clonotype was picked up a small number of times. The chain couples TRBV20-1 to TRBJ2-7, with D possibly called TRBD1 or TRBD2 (5 bases each). Trimming took 3 bases from V and 4 from J, leaving 19 bases between them. Germline CDR1 DFQATT, CDR2 SNEGSKA (reference sequence). The CDR3 spans 15 residues. The CDR3 reads CSARSGGPPPYEQYF. Written as DNA, the CDR3 is TGCAGTGCTAGGAGTGGGGGACCACCGCCATACGAGCAGTACTTC.

V is TRBV9 and J is TRBJ1-2; 10 positions match TRBD1. The germline CDR1 and CDR2 sequences are SGDLS and YYNGEE. The V gene end was trimmed by 0 bases and the J gene end by 8 bases; junction bases not matched to a gene: 4. The CDR3 is 14 residues long. CDR3 nucleotide sequence: TGTGCCAGCAGCGTAGGGGACAGGGGAAACGGCTACACCTTC. Translated: CASSVGDRGNGYTF. Filled out from reference TRBV9 and TRBJ1-2, the complete variable domain reads DSGVTQTPKHLITATGQRVTLRCSPRSGDLSVYWYQQSLDQGLQFLIQYYNGEERAKGNILERFSAQQFPDLHSELNLSSLELGDSALYFCASSVGDRGNGYTFGSGTRLTVV.